This T cell receptor beta chain was recorded in a study of cytomegalovirus exposure and HLA in healthy donors. Study conclusions and caveats: First-cohort TCR clusters were later found to tend to co-occur in the 120 or so validation repertoires. In vitro, a few CMV-associated chains proved specific for CMV antigens.

This clone has a handful of counts. What it recognizes is unknown. Donors were drawn from the approximately 120-subject validation cohort, separate from the approximately 700-subject first cohort. The protocol was immunoSEQ multiplex PCR, while the TCRdb copy is restricted to in-frame clones and leaves out a portion. Among roughly 86,000 clones listed, almost 97% were seen once. The sample comprised PBMCs. The clonotype originates from a young man in good health and CMV-seropositive.

The CDR3: CASSLQGTGGSQPQHF. The CDR3 DNA sequence: TGTGCCAGCTCACTACAGGGGACAGGGGGTTCTCAGCCCCAGCATTTT. V usage is TRBV18 and J usage is TRBJ1-5, with 11 bases fitting TRBD1. The CDR3 is 16 amino acids. Germline lookup yields CDR1 KGHSH and CDR2 LQKENI. Trimming at V came to 4 bases and at J to 6 bases, leaving 8 bases not matched to a gene.